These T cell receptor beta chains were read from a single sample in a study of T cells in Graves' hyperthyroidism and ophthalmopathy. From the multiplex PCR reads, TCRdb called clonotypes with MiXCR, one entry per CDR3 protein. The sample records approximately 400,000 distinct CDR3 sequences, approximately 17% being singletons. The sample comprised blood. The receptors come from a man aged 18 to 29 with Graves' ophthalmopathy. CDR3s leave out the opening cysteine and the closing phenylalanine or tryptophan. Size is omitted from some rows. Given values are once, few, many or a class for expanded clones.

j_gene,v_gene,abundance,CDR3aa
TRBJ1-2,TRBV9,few,ASSVEGTYYGYT
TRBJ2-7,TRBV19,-,ASPLGEGPYEQY
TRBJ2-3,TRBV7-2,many,ASSPRIAGGPSDTQY
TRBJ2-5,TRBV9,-,ASSHSGGTQETQY
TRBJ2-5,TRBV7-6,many,ASSLATSRGETQY
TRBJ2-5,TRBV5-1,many,ASSLSQSETQY
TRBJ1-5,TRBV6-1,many,ASSGGQGGNQPQH
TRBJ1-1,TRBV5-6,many,ASSLKRRMNTEAF
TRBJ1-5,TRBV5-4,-,AGSGGHDQPQH
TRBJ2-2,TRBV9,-,ASSDSTGLGGTTGELF
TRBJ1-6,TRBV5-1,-,ASSWTGGQDSPLH
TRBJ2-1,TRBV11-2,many,ASSPSTGYNEQF
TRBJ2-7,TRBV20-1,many,SAPTRTGTYEQY
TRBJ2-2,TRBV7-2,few,ASSRLLAGGPGELF
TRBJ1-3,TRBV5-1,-,ASSLYGMGNTIY
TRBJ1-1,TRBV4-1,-,ASSQDAAVNTEAF
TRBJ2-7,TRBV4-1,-,ASSKQETYEQY
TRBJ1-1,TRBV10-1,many,ASSETRRGWKTEAF
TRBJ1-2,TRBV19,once,ASSIITGDNGYT
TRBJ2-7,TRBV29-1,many,SVEVRAGEQY
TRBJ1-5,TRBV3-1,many,ASSQSFIVRSNQPQH
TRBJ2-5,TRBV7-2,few,ASSLWAGGAGETQY
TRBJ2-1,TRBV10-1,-,ASSDFSRGGPSHEQF
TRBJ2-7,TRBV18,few,ASATPGQGFEQY
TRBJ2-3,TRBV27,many,ASSHWTDPDTQY
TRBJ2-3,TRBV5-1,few,ASSFPTSGDVDTQY
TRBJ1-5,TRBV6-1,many,ASSELGSGGNQPQH
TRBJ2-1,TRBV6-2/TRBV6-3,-,ASSFLGTSGGALFSSYNEQF
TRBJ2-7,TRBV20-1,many,SAQSGLLYEQY
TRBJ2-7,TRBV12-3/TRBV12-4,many,ASSPGGAGGAYEQY
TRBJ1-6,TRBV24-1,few,ATSDSGRDSPLH
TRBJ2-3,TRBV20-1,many,SGRGPKGDTQY
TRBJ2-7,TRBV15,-,ATSKGTPYEQY
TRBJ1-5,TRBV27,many,ASSELNQPQH
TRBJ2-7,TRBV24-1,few,ATSESSGTGSYEQY
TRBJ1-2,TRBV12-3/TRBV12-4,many,ASSRERQGLYGYT
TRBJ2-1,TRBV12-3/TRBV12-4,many,ASSPPPGGNNEQF
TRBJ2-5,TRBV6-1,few,ASSAGGSSGTQY
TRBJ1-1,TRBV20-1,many,SARRGNMNTEAF